The 7 T cell receptor beta chains below come from one sample, sequenced in a study of blood T cell repertoires in COVID-19. Profiling relied on immunoSEQ multiplex PCR, and the TCRdb table lists in-frame clones only, not all of them. The sample has just under 90,000 clones, 90% to 95% seen once. What was sequenced was peripheral blood. These receptors were collected from a man aged 55-75 years with acute or convalescent COVID-19.

The chain has TRBV19 and TRBJ1-5; 7 bases match TRBD1. This CDR3 is 15 amino acids long. Germline-derived CDR1 and CDR2 are LNHDA and SQIVND (reference sequence). V shed 4 bases, J shed 4 bases, and the junction held 7 bases outside the gene matches. The CDR3 reads CASSRSRDSNQPQHF. In nucleotides, the CDR3 is TGTGCCAGTAGTAGATCCAGGGACAGTAATCAGCCCCAGCATTTT.

The rearrangement uses TRBV20-1 and TRBJ1-2; D is perhaps TRBD1 (6 bases). CDR3 length: 14 amino acids. Germline values: CDR1 DFQATT, CDR2 SNEGSKA (reference sequence). V was cut by 3 bases and J by 2 bases, with 13 bases left in between. CDR3 DNA: TGCAGTGCTAGTTCGCAGGGGCAAAACTATGGCTACACCTTC. It translates to CSASSQGQNYGYTF.

CDR3: CASSYEGVGTDTQYF. The DNA of the CDR3 is TGTGCCAGCAGTTACGAGGGGGTGGGCACAGATACGCAGTATTTT. V is TRBV6-6 and J is TRBJ2-3; D perhaps matches TRBD1 (6 bases). Germline CDR1 MNHNY, CDR2 SVGAGI (reference sequence). The CDR3 extends over 15 amino acids. Trimming stripped 2 bases from V and 1 base from J, with 10 bases between.

The chain uses TRBV2 and TRBJ2-4; weak D call: TRBD1 (6 bases). The length of the CDR3 is 16 residues. CDR1 is SNHLY and CDR2 is FYNNEI in the germline V gene. V was shortened by 5 bases and J by 9 bases, with 23 bases between the two germline ends. CDR3 nucleotide sequence: TGTGCCAGCAGTCCCAGGACAAGGGCAGGGGATGGCATTCAGTACTTC. It is translated as CASSPRTRAGDGIQYF.

The chain recombines TRBV29-1 with TRBJ2-5; 8 bases map to TRBD2. The CDR3 has 12 amino acids. Germline values: CDR1 SQVTM, CDR2 ANQGSEA. V shed 8 bases and J 7 bases; nucleotides not matched to a gene: 9. Here the CDR3 DNA reads TGCAGCATCGGGACTAGTAGAAGGACCCAGTACTTC. Translation gives CSIGTSRRTQYF.

V gene TRBV9 combines with J gene TRBJ2-1; 9 bases line up with TRBD1. Germline CDR1 is SGDLS and CDR2 is YYNGEE. The CDR3 totals 15 residues. Germline trimming cut 1 base from V and 9 bases from J; bases unmatched to any gene: 8. CDR3 protein: CASSVTGTGLGEQFF. CDR3 DNA: TGTGCCAGCAGCGTAACAGGGACAGGGTTAGGTGAGCAGTTCTTC.

The V call is TRBV5-6, the J call TRBJ2-3; D not resolved. Germline CDR1 reads SGHDT; CDR2 reads YYEEEE. The V end lost 3 bases, the J end lost 6 bases, and 14 bases lay between the germline ends. The CDR3 is 14 residues long. CDR3 coding DNA: TGTGCCAGCAGCTATCCTGCTCAGTTTGATACGCAGTATTTT. As protein: CASSYPAQFDTQYF.